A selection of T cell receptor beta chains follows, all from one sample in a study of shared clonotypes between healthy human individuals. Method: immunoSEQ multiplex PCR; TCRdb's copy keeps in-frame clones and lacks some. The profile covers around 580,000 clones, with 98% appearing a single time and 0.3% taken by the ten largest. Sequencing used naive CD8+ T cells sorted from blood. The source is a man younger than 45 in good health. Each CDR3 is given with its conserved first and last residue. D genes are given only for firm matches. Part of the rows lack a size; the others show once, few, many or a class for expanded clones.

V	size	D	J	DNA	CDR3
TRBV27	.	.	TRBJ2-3	TGTGCCAGCAGTTTGTGGCAGGGTAACACAGATACGCAGTATTTT	CASSLWQGNTDTQYF
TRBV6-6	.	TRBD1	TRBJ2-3	TGTGCCAGCTGGGACAGGACCACAGATACGCAGTATTTT	CASWDRTTDTQYF
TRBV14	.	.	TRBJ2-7	TGTGCCAGCAGCCAAGTGACCCGGAGTCAGCACGAGCAGTACTTC	CASSQVTRSQHEQYF
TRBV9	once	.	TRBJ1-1	TGTGCCAGCAGCGTAGGGGCGGCAGGACCCACTGAAGCTTTCTTT	CASSVGAAGPTEAFF
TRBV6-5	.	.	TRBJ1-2	TGTGCCAGCAGTTCTACGGTCGAACAGGGTTCCTATGGCTACACCTTC	CASSSTVEQGSYGYTF
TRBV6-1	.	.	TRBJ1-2	TGTGCCAGCAGTGCCTACGGGGGATCTAACTATGGCTACACCTTC	CASSAYGGSNYGYTF
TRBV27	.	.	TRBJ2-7	TGTGCCAGCAGTGACCTTAAGGGAAACTCCTACGAGCAGTACTTC	CASSDLKGNSYEQYF
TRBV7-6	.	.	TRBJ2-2	TGTGCCAGCAGCTTTGTCGGGGAGCTGTTTTTT	CASSFVGELFF
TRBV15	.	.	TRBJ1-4	TGTGCCACCAGCGAGGGCCACAAAGGCGAAAAACTGTTTTTT	CATSEGHKGEKLFF
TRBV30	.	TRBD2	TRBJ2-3	TGTGCCTGGAGTTGGGGACTAGCGGAAACAGATACGCAGTATTTT	CAWSWGLAETDTQYF